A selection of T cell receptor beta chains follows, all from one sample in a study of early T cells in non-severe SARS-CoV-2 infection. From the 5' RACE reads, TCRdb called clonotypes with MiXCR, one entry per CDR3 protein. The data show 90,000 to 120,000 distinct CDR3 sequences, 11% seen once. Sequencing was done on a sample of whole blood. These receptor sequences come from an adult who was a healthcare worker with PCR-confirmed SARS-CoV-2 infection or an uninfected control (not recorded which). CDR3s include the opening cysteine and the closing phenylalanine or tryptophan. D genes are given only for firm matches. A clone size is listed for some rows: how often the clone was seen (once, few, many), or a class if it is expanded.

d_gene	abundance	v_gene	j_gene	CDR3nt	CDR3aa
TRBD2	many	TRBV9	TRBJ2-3	TGTGCCAGCAGCGTAACCCTGACTAGCGGCACAGATACGCAGTATTTT	CASSVTLTSGTDTQYF
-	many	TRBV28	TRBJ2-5	TGTGCCAGCAGTACCCAAGAGACCCAGTACTTC	CASSTQETQYF
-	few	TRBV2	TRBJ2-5	TGTGCCAGCAGTGACAGGGGCCGAGAGACCCAGTACTTC	CASSDRGRETQYF
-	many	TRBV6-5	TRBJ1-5	TGTGCCAGCAGTTACGGGGGGGGCCCCCAGCATTTT	CASSYGGGPQHF
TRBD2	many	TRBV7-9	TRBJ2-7	TGTGCCAGCTCAGGGAGGGGACGCACTTACGAGCAGTACTTC	CASSGRGRTYEQYF
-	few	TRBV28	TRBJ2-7	TGTGCCAGCACAAGGAGCGCCACCAACGAGCAGTACTTC	CASTRSATNEQYF
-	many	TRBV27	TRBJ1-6	TGTGCCAGCAGTAGGGGCCTGGACAACTCACCCCTCCACTTT	CASSRGLDNSPLHF
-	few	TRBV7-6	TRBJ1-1	TGTGCCAGCAGCCCCCGGCGAGGGCGGGATGAAGCTTTCTTT	CASSPRRGRDEAFF
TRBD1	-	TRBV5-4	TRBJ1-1	TGTGCCAGCAGCGAAGACAGGGCAGGGACTGAAGCTTTCTTT	CASSEDRAGTEAFF
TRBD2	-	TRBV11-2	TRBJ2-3	TGTGCCAGCAGCCTACTAGCGGGAGGGCCAGGGACGCAGTATTTT	CASSLLAGGPGTQYF
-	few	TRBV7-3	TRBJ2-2	TGTGCCAGCAGGGCAGCGAACACCGGGGAGCTGTTTTTT	CASRAANTGELFF
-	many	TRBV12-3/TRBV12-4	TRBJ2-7	TGTGCCAGCAGTTCTGGAGCGGGTCACGAGCAGTACTTC	CASSSGAGHEQYF
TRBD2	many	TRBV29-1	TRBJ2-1	TGCAGCGTTGATAAGCGGGGCGGGATCTACAATGAGCAGTTCTTC	CSVDKRGGIYNEQFF
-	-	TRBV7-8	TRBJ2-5	TGTGCCAGCAGCTTAGGGACTACGCAAGAGACCCAGTACTTC	CASSLGTTQETQYF
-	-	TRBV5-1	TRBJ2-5	TGCGCCAGCAGCTTGTTCGCAGAAGAGACCCAGTACTTC	CASSLFAEETQYF